The sequence of this T cell receptor (beta chain) was determined in a study of circulating CD8 cells and anti-PD-1 response in melanoma. Study details: Treatment was intravenous nivolumab at 3 mg/kg every 2 weeks. Responders had complete or partial responses; non-responders had stable or progressive disease. Study results and caveats: TIGIT repertoires were least diverse, DNEG repertoires most diverse.

Concerning this clonotype: Its antigen is not identified. One end of the junction does not line up with germline, which may come from a read error.

From live CD3+CD8+TCRalphabeta+ cells, four PD-1 and/or TIGIT subsets were sorted. Each library started from roughly 15 ng of total RNA using the QIAseq Immune Repertoire TCR panel. TCRdb reanalysed the reads using MiXCR and keeps one entry per CDR3 protein. The table records about 260 distinct CDR3 sequences, over 10% of them present only once. Looked up from germline, CDR1 is MDHEN and CDR2 is SYDVKM. The CDR3 loop spans 14 amino acids. The sequence came from a human donor with melanoma. Material: CD8+ T cells from PBMCs, obtained at baseline or after one month of anti-PD-1 therapy (not recorded which). The V gene is TRBV28, the J gene TRBJ2-1; 7 nucleotides agree with TRBD1. This CDR3 reads CASSFEGGYNKQFF. The DNA for the CDR3 is TGTGCCAGCAGTTTTGAAGGGGGCTACAATAAGCAGTTCTTC.